This T cell receptor beta chain was identified in a study of T-cell memory formation after mild COVID-19. Germline V gene data show CDR1 as LNHDA and CDR2 as SQIVND (reference sequence). Trimming cost V 3 bases and J 7 bases; bases outside gene matches: 12. The CDR3 is 17 residues long. Using its own MiXCR run on the 5' RACE reads, TCRdb lists one record per CDR3 protein. Among about 160,000 distinct CDR3 sequences, less than 40% were seen once, and the ten largest hold around 12%. The TCR originated in an adult woman who had mild COVID-19 (a few samples of this study predate the infection). Cell type and time point are not known. This rearrangement joins TRBV19 to TRBJ2-1, with 10 bases aligning to TRBD2. Specimen: PBMCs or a T cell subset sorted from them (not recorded which). The CDR3 spells CASSILGTGLAVNEQFF. DNA of the CDR3: TGTGCCAGTAGTATTTTAGGGACAGGACTAGCGGTGAATGAGCAGTTCTTC.